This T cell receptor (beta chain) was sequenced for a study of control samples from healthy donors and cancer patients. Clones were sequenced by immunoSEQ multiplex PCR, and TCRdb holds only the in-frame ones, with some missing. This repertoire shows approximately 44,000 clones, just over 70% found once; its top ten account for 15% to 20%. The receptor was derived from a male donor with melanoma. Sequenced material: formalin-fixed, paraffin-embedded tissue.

CDR3 nucleotides: TGTGCCAGCAGTGAGGGGAACCCGGGCACTGAAGCTTTCTTT. It yields the protein CASSEGNPGTEAFF. The chain recombines TRBV6-1 with TRBJ1-1; D uncertain. CDR1 and CDR2 (germline): MNHNS, SASEGT. The CDR3 runs to 14 residues. Trimming shortened V by 3 bases and J by 4 bases, and 12 bases separated the two germline ends.